This T cell receptor (beta chain) is from a study of OX40 agonist ivuxolimab in advanced cancers. Study details: Patients were given ivuxolimab, an antibody that agonizes OX40 (CD134). Overall study results and limits: At 0.1-3.0 mg/kg, partial responders had clonal expansion among the lowest observed.

Concerning this clone itself: No antigen is known for it.

Sequenced by immunoSEQ multiplex PCR; TCRdb stores in-frame clones only, minus some. Of 71,000 or so clones in the sample, around nine tenths were seen once. Germline V CDR1 and CDR2: MNHEY, SVGAGI. The CDR3 runs to 14 residues. The V and J ends lost 2 bases and 6 bases respectively, with 13 bases between them. The specimen comprised CD4+ or CD8+ T cells sorted from blood, sampled in a trial of the OX40 agonist ivuxolimab. This TCR was sampled from an adult with an advanced solid tumor such as melanoma, head and neck, liver or kidney cancer. The V and J genes are TRBV6-5 and TRBJ1-1; D perhaps matches TRBD1 (5 bases). CDR3: CASSYGGVLAEAFF. In DNA, the CDR3 is TGTGCCAGCAGTTACGGGGGAGTGTTGGCTGAAGCTTTCTTT.